The 4 T cell receptor beta chains presented below share a single source sample, sequenced in a study of CD8 T cells in ankylosing spondylitis. TCRdb re-analysed the 5' RACE reads in MiXCR, keeping a single row per CDR3 protein. The sample consists of more than 150,000 distinct CDR3 sequences, roughly 13% of them appearing once. Sequenced material: blood, either unsorted or a sorted T cell fraction (not recorded which). Receptor source: a male donor with ankylosing spondylitis or in good health (not recorded which).

The rearrangement uses TRBV20-1 and TRBJ2-1, with D perhaps matching TRBD2 (6 bases). Germline CDR1 and CDR2: DFQATT and SNEGSKA (reference sequence). The ends were cut back, 4 bases at V and 8 bases at J, with 15 bases in the middle. The CDR3 spans 13 residues. This chain's CDR3 is CSAIPTSTDEQFF. CDR3 DNA: TGCAGTGCTATCCCAACTAGCACCGATGAGCAGTTCTTC.

Here the CDR3 DNA reads TGCGCCAGCAGCCAAGAAGACCCCGGGCGGGGGTCCTACGAGCAGTACTTC. Protein sequence: CASSQEDPGRGSYEQYF. The chain has TRBV4-1 and TRBJ2-7; 7 positions agree with TRBD2. The junction had 9 bases not matched to a gene; V was cut back by 0 bases and J by 1 base. This CDR3 is built from 17 residues. The germline CDR1 and CDR2 sequences are MGHRA and YSYEKL.

This clonotype was detected many times. The genes are TRBV7-9 and TRBJ1-2; perhaps TRBD1 as D (6 bases). Trimming cost V 1 base and J 6 bases, with 9 bases left between them. Germline V gene data show CDR1 as SEHNR and CDR2 as FQNEAQ (reference sequence). CDR3 size: 13 residues. CDR3 sequence (DNA): TGTGCCAGCAGCTTAGAGAACAGGGATGGCTACACCTTC. Its translation: CASSLENRDGYTF.

The J gene is TRBJ1-6, the V gene TRBV10-2; the D gene is possibly TRBD1 (6 bases). CDR3 length: 18 amino acids. Between the trimmed V and J ends, which lost 3 bases and 6 bases, there was a span of 21 bases. From germline, CDR1 is WSHSY and CDR2 SAAADI. CDR3 bases: TGCGCCAGCAGTGATAACAGGGTGGCTGGGCCGTTTAATTCACCCCTCCACTTT. This gives the protein CASSDNRVAGPFNSPLHF.